This T cell receptor (beta chain) was sequenced during a study of blood T cell repertoires in COVID-19. Study-level background: Researchers got acute and convalescent COVID-19 samples from the United States, Italy and Spain. PBMCs, B-cell-depleted T cells, or T cells provided the cDNA or gDNA that made up the material.

TCRdb's table, derived via immunoSEQ multiplex PCR, lists solely in-frame clones and lacks some. The sample holds around 60,000 clones, more than 70% seen once. The CDR3 has 15 amino acids. In germline, CDR1 is KGHSH, CDR2 LQKENI. After removal of 3 bases from V and 5 bases from J, the junction contained 9 bases not matched to a gene. In Seattle, patients joined the study during active infection and were tracked longitudinally. This TCR was sampled from a man under 40 with COVID-19, enrolled during active disease. Sequences were obtained from peripheral blood. The rearrangement uses TRBV18 and TRBJ2-5, with TRBD1 matching 7 bases. CDR3: CASSPLQGPEETQYF. The CDR3, as DNA: TGTGCCAGCTCACCGCTACAGGGGCCTGAGGAGACCCAGTACTTC.